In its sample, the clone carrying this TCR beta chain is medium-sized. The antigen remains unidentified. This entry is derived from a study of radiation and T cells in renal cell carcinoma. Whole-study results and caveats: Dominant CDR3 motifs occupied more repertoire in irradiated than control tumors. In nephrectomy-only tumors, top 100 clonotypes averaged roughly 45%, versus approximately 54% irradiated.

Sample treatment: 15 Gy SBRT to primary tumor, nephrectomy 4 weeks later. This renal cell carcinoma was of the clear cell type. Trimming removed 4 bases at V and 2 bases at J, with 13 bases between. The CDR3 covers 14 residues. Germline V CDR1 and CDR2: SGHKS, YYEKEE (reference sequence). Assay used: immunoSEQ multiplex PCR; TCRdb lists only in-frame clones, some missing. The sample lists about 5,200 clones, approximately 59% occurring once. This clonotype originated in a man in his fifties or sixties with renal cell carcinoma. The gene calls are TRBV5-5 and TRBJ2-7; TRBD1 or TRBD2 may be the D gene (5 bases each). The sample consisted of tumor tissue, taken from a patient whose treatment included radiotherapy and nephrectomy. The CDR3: CASSPGTAPYEQYF. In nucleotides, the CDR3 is TGTGCCAGCAGCCCCGGGACCGCGCCCTACGAGCAGTACTTC.